The 10 T cell receptor beta chains below all came from one sample that was sequenced in a study of vaccination and CD4 T cells after COVID-19. Antigens for these TCRs are unknown. Oncomine TCR Beta short-read sequencing was applied to DNA from cultured CD4+ T cells. Each CDR3 protein gets one entry after TCRdb re-called the PCR reads with MiXCR. The sample contains roughly 8,100 distinct CDR3 sequences, more than 40% of which appear only once. Treatment defined: roughly nine-day PBMC culture with coronavirus spike peptide pools or control peptides (ViraFEST assay). One should note that the unexposed donor's CD4+ T cells were collected before the COVID-19 pandemic (2011-2018). Specimen: CD4+ T cells from blood, cultured in vitro. Receptor source: a human donor in good health.

This clonotype showed up just once. The rearrangement joins TRBV12-3 or TRBV12-4 to TRBJ1-2; the D is unclear. Trimming pared 3 bases from V and 12 bases from J, leaving 2 bases between. CDR3 length equals 8 residues. CDR3: CASSFNTF. CDR3 nucleotides: TGTGCCAGCAGTTTTAACACCTTC.

The genes are TRBV12-3 or TRBV12-4 and TRBJ1-4, with unresolved D. The CDR3 totals 12 residues. V was cut by 8 bases and J by 8 bases, with 12 bases left in between. CDR3 in amino acids: CASGDEDEKLFF. In nucleotides, the CDR3 is TGTGCCAGCGGAGACGAGGACGAAAAACTGTTTTTT.

This rearrangement joins TRBV7-2 to TRBJ2-1; TRBD2 aligns across 15 bases. This CDR3 region has 18 residues. Germline V gene data show CDR1 as SGHTA and CDR2 as FQGNSA. V lost 1 base to trimming and J lost 3 bases; unmatched junction nucleotides: 4. The CDR3 sequence is CASSLEGTSGRFYNEQFF. CDR3 bases: TGTGCCAGCAGCTTAGAGGGGACTAGCGGGAGGTTCTACAATGAGCAGTTCTTC. The whole variable domain, filled in from reference TRBV7-2 and TRBJ2-1, reads GAGVSQSPSNKVTEKGKDVELRCDPISGHTALYWYRQSLGQGLEFLIYFQGNSAPDKSGLPSDRFSAERTGGSVSTLTIQRTQQEDSAVYLCASSLEGTSGRFYNEQFFGPGTRLTVL.

The rearrangement joins TRBV10-3 to TRBJ1-1, with TRBD1 matching over 7 bases. Germline V gives CDR1 ENHRY, CDR2 SYGVKD. The CDR3 loop spans 14 amino acids. Germline trimming cut 6 bases from V and 2 bases from J; bases unmatched to any gene: 6. The CDR3 bases are TGTGCCATCAGCTCCGACAGGGATAACACTGAAGCTTTCTTT. Its protein is CAISSDRDNTEAFF.

This chain connects TRBV5-5 to TRBJ1-1, with 7 bases aligning to TRBD1. This CDR3 spans 15 amino acids. J gave up 0 bases and V 4 bases, and 6 bases lay outside the gene matches. Germline V lookup: CDR1 SGHKS, CDR2 YYEKEE (reference sequence). The CDR3 nucleotides read TGTGCCAGCAGCCTCAACAGGGGTGTGAACACTGAAGCTTTCTTT. Protein: CASSLNRGVNTEAFF.

This chain joins TRBV7-2 and TRBJ2-1, with D possibly matching TRBD2 (7 bases). The V end was cut by 1 base, the J end by 8 bases, with 12 bases between. The germline CDR1 and CDR2 sequences are SGHTA and FQGNSA. The CDR3 is 14 amino acids. CDR3: CASSLGGGHHEQFF. As DNA, the CDR3 is TGTGCCAGCAGCTTAGGCGGGGGCCATCATGAGCAGTTCTTC.

The chain uses TRBV5-1 and TRBJ1-5, with unresolved D. CDR1 and CDR2 from the germline V gene are SGHRS and YFSETQ. CDR3 length: 13 amino acids. V was trimmed by 2 bases and J by 9 bases, leaving 12 bases between them. Here the CDR3 reads CASSLEVDGPQHF. CDR3 DNA: TGCGCCAGCAGCTTAGAAGTCGACGGGCCCCAGCATTTT.

This chain uses TRBV7-9 with TRBJ2-6, with 7 bases that match TRBD1. J was trimmed by 1 base and V by 5 bases; bases with no gene match: 8. The CDR3 has 17 amino acids. Germline CDR1 is SEHNR and CDR2 is FQNEAQ (reference sequence). This CDR3 reads CASSPPLTGSGANVLTF. In DNA, the CDR3 is TGTGCCAGCAGCCCTCCCCTGACAGGGTCTGGGGCCAACGTCCTGACTTTC.

The chain couples TRBV19 to TRBJ2-7; TRBD2 agrees at 10 bases. This CDR3 is built from 16 residues. Per germline, CDR1 LNHDA and CDR2 SQIVND (reference sequence). Trimming took 1 base from V and 2 from J; bases not matched to a gene: 5. CDR3 residues: CASSIGPSGGAYEQYF. The CDR3 coding sequence is TGTGCCAGTAGTATAGGACCTAGCGGGGGCGCCTACGAGCAGTACTTC.

The chain recombines TRBV19 with TRBJ1-1; 8 nucleotides match TRBD1. Trimming at V came to 5 bases and at J to 0 bases, leaving 8 bases not matched to a gene. Germline V CDR1 and CDR2: LNHDA, SQIVND (reference sequence). This CDR3 region has 16 residues. In DNA, the CDR3 is TGTGCCAGTAGTCCCGGGACAGGCTATATGAACACTGAAGCTTTCTTT. Protein product: CASSPGTGYMNTEAFF.